The 2 T cell receptor beta chains listed next were all sequenced from one sample in a study of shared clonotypes between healthy human individuals. Method: immunoSEQ multiplex PCR; TCRdb's copy keeps in-frame clones and lacks some. The sample gives some 2,000,000 clones, approximately 94% of which show up once; approximately 1.2% is in the top ten. Naive CD8 cells were CD45RO-negative, positively selected for CCR7, excluding terminally differentiated effector memory CD45RA+ cells. The sequenced material came from naive CD8+ T cells sorted from blood. The receptor source for this set is a man between 18 and 35 years old in good health.

The chain uses TRBV30 and TRBJ2-1, with 7 bases that match TRBD2. Germline assignment: CDR1 GTSNPN and CDR2 SVGIG (reference sequence). J lost 8 bases, V lost 2 bases, and 3 bases had no gene match. There are 12 residues in the CDR3. The CDR3 DNA reads TGTGCCTGGAGTTACGGGGGGTATGAGCAGTTCTTC. It codes for CAWSYGGYEQFF.

This sequence joins TRBV4-2 and TRBJ2-7; 11 bases line up with TRBD2. V shed 0 bases and J 3 bases; nucleotides not matched to a gene: 7. The CDR3 has 17 residues. Per the germline V gene, CDR1 is LGHNA and CDR2 is YNFKEQ. The CDR3 here is CASSQETSGGEIYEQYF. The CDR3 DNA reads as TGTGCCAGCAGCCAAGAAACTAGCGGGGGAGAAATCTACGAGCAGTACTTC.